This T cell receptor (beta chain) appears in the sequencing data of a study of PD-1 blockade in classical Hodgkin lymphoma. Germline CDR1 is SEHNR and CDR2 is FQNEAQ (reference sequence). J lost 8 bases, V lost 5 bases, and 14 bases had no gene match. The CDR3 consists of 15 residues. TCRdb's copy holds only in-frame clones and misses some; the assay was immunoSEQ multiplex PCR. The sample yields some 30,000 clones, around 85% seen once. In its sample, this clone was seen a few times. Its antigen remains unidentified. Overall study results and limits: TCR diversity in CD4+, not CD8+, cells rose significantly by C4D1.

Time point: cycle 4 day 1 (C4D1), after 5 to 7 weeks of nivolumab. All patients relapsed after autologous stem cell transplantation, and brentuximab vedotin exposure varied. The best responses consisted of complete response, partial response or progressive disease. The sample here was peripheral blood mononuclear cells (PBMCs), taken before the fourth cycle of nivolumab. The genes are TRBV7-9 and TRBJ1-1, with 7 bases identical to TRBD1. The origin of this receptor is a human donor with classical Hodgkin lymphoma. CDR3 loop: CASSPPQGFLVEAFF. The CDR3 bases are TGTGCCAGCAGCCCTCCACAGGGGTTTCTGGTCGAAGCTTTCTTT.